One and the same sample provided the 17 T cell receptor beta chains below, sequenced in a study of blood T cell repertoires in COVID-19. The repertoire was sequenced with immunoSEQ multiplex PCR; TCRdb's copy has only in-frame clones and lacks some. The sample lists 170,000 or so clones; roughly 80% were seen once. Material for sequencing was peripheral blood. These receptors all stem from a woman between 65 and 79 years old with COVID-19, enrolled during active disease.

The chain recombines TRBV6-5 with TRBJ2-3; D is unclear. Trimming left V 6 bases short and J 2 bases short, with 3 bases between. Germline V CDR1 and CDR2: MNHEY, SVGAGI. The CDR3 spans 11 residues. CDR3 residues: CASRATDTQYF. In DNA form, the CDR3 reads TGTGCCAGCAGGGCCACAGATACGCAGTATTTT.

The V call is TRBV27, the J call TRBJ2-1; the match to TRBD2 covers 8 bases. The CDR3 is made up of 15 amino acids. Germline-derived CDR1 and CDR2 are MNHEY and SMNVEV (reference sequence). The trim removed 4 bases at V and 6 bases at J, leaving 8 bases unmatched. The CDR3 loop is CASSSSGTSTNEQFF. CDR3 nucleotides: TGTGCCAGCAGTTCTTCCGGGACTAGTACCAATGAGCAGTTCTTC.

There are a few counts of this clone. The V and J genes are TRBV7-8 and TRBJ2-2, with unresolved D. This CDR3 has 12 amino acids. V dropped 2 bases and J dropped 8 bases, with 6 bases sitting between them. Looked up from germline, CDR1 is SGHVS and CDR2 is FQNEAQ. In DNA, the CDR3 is TGTGCCAGCAGCTTATTCGGGGGGGAGCTGTTTTTT. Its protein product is CASSLFGGELFF.

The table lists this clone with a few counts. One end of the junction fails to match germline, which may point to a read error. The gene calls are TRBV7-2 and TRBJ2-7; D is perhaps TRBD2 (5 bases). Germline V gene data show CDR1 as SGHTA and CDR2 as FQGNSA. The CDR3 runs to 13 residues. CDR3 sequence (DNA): TGTGCCAGCAGCCCAACCCGGGCTAGGGAGCCCCATTTC. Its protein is CASSPTRAREPHF.

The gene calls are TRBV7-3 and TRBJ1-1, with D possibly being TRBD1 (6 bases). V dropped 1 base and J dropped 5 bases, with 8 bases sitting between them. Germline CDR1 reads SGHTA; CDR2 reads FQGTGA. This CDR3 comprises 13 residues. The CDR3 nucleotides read TGTGCCAGCAGCTTAATCAGGGGAACTGAAGCTTTCTTT. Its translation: CASSLIRGTEAFF.

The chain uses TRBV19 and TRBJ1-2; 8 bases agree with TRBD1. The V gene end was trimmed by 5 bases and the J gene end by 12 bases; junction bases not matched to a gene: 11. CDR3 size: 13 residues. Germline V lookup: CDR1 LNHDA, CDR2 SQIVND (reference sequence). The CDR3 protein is CASSPGQGARDTF. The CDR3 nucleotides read TGTGCCAGTAGTCCGGGGCAGGGGGCTAGAGACACCTTC. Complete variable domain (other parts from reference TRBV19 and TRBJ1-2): DGGITQSPKYLFRKEGQNVTLSCEQNLNHDAMYWYRQDPGQGLRLIYYSQIVNDFQKGDIAEGYSVSREKKESFPLTVTSAQKNPTAFYLCASSPGQGARDTFGSGTRLTVV.

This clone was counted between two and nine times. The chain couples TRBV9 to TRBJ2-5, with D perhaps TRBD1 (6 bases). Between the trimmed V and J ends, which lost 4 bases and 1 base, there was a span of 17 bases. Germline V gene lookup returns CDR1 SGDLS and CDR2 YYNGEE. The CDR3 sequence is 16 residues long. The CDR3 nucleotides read TGTGCCAGCAGCTCCCAATCCGGGACATCCCAAGAGACCCAGTACTTC. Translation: CASSSQSGTSQETQYF.

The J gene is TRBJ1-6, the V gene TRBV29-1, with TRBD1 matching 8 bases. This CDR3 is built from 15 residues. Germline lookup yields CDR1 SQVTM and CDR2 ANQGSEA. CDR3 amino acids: CDQGQGSFYNSPLHF. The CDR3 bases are TGCGATCAAGGACAGGGAAGTTTCTATAATTCACCCCTCCACTTT.

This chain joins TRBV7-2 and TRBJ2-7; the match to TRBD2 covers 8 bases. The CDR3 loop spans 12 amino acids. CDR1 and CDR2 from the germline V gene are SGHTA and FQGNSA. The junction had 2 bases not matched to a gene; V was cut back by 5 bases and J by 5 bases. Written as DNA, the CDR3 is TGTGCCAGCAGCCGGGAGGGGGACGAGCAGTACTTC. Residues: CASSREGDEQYF.

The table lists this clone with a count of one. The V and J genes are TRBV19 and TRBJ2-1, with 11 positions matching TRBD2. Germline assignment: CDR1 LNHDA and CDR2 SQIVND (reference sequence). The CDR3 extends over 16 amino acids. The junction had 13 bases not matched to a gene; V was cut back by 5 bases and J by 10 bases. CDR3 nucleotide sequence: TGTGCCAGTAGTCCGAGAACACTAGCGGGAGTGCGGGAGCAGTTCTTC. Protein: CASSPRTLAGVREQFF.

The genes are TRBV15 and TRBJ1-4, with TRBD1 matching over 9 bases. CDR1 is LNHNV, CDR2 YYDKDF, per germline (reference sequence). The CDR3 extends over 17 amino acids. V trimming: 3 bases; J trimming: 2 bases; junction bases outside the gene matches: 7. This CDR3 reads CATSSRQGGSTNEKLFF. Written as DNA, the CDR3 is TGTGCCACCAGCAGCCGACAGGGGGGGTCGACTAATGAAAAACTGTTTTTT.

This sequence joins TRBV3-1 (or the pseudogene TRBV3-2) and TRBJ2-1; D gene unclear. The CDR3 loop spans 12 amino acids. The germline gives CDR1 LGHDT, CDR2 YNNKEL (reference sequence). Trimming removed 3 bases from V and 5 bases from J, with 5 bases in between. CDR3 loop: CASSQSNNEQFF. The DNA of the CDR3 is TGTGCCAGCAGCCAGAGTAACAATGAGCAGTTCTTC.

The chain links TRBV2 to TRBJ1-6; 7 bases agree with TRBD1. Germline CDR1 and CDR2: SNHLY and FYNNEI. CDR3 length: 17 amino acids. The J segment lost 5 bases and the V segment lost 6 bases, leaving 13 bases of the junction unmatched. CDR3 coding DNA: TGTGCCAGCAGGACGGACAGGTCGCGGGATAATAATTCACCCCTCCACTTT. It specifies CASRTDRSRDNNSPLHF.

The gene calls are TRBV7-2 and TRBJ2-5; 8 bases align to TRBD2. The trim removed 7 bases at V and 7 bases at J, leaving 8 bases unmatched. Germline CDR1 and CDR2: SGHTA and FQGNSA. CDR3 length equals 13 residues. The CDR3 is CASTTGAGGTQYF. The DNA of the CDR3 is TGTGCCAGCACCACCGGGGCGGGGGGGACCCAGTACTTC.

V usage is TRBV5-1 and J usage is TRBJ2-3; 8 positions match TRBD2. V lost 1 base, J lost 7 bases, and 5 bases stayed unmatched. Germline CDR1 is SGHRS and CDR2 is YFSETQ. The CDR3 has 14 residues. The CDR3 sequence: CASSLIGRANTQYF. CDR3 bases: TGCGCCAGCAGCTTGATCGGGAGGGCCAATACGCAGTATTTT.

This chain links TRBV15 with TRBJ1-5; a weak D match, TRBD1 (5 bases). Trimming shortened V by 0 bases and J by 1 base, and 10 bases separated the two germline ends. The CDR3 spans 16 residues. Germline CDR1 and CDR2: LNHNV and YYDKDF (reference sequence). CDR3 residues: CATSRDRGYSNQPQHF. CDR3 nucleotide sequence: TGTGCCACCAGCAGAGATAGGGGTTACAGCAATCAGCCCCAGCATTTT.

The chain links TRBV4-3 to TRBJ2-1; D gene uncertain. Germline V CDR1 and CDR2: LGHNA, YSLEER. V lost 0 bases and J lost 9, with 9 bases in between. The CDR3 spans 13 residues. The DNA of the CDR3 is TGCGCCAGCAGCCAAGAGAATCTCGGTGAGCAGTTCTTC. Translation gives CASSQENLGEQFF.